The 8 T cell receptor beta chains presented below share a single source sample, sequenced in a study of radiation and T cells in renal cell carcinoma. Profiling relied on immunoSEQ multiplex PCR, and the TCRdb table lists in-frame clones only, not all of them. The repertoire consists of about 64,000 clones, with roughly 80% occurring once and the leading ten covering approximately 6.6%. Time point meaning: blood 4 weeks post-SBRT, at nephrectomy. Treatment described: 15 Gy SBRT to primary tumor, nephrectomy 4 weeks later. Sample: blood, taken from a patient whose treatment included radiotherapy and nephrectomy. Receptor source: a man aged 60 to 69 with renal cell carcinoma.

CDR3 region: CAWSLMGAYEQFF. DNA for the CDR3: TGTGCCTGGAGCCTTATGGGAGCTTATGAGCAGTTCTTC. This rearrangement joins TRBV30 to TRBJ2-1; D is perhaps TRBD2 (5 bases). V was cut by 3 bases and J by 8 bases, with 14 bases left in between. In germline, CDR1 is GTSNPN, CDR2 SVGIG (reference sequence). The CDR3 extends over 13 amino acids. Full variable domain (missing parts from reference TRBV30 and TRBJ2-1): SQTIHQWPATLVQPVGSPLSLECTVEGTSNPNLYWYRQAAGRGLQLLFYSVGIGQISSEVPQNLSASRPQDRQFILSSKKLLLSDSGFYLCAWSLMGAYEQFFGPGTRLTVL.

This chain connects TRBV7-2 to TRBJ2-3; 7 positions match TRBD2. Germline CDR1 reads SGHTA; CDR2 reads FQGNSA. V lost 0 bases and J lost 4; bases outside the gene matches: 7. The CDR3 contains 16 residues. The CDR3 nucleotides read TGTGCCAGCAGCTTAGCGCCCGGGAGGCCCGCAGATACGCAGTATTTT. This translates into CASSLAPGRPADTQYF. Full variable domain (remainder filled in from reference TRBV7-2 and TRBJ2-3): GAGVSQSPSNKVTEKGKDVELRCDPISGHTALYWYRQSLGQGLEFLIYFQGNSAPDKSGLPSDRFSAERTGGSVSTLTIQRTQQEDSAVYLCASSLAPGRPADTQYFGPGTRLTVL.

This CDR3 is CASSVATGLHTDTQYF. The CDR3 DNA is TGTGCCAGCAGCGTAGCTACGGGACTTCACACAGATACGCAGTATTTT. The chain recombines TRBV9 with TRBJ2-3, with a weak D call TRBD2 (6 bases). The CDR3 length is 16 residues. Germline loops: CDR1 SGDLS, CDR2 YYNGEE. Trimming took off 0 bases at V and 2 bases at J, with 13 bases between the two ends.

This sequence joins TRBV7-2 and TRBJ2-7, with TRBD2 matching 9 bases. After removal of 0 bases from V and 1 base from J, the junction contained 7 bases not matched to a gene. CDR1 and CDR2 from the germline V gene are SGHTA and FQGNSA. The CDR3 contains 17 residues. CDR3 amino acids: CASSLARSGGQSYEQYF. The CDR3 DNA sequence: TGTGCCAGCAGCTTAGCGCGTAGCGGGGGCCAGTCCTACGAGCAGTACTTC.

The chain employs TRBV12-5 and TRBJ1-2; D unclear. With 2 bases removed from V and 4 bases from J, the gap between germline ends came to 11 bases. Germline loops: CDR1 LGHNT, CDR2 FRNRAP. The CDR3 spans 14 residues. CDR3 nucleotide sequence: TGTGCTAGTGGTTTGCCGACTGAGGCCTATGGCTACACCTTC. As protein: CASGLPTEAYGYTF.

The chain combines TRBV5-1 with TRBJ1-1; no clear D gene. Trimming left V 2 bases short and J 2 bases short, with 7 bases between. This CDR3 region has 13 residues. Germline V gives CDR1 SGHRS, CDR2 YFSETQ. The CDR3 bases are TGCGCCAGCAGCTTTGAAGTAAACACTGAAGCTTTCTTT. Its translation is CASSFEVNTEAFF. Full variable domain (outside the CDR3, taken from reference TRBV5-1 and TRBJ1-1): KAGVTQTPRYLIKTRGQQVTLSCSPISGHRSVSWYQQTPGQGLQFLFEYFSETQRNKGNFPGRFSGRQFSNSRSEMNVSTLELGDSALYLCASSFEVNTEAFFGQGTRLTVV.

CDR3 region: CASTEGSHDTQYF. DNA of the CDR3: TGTGCCAGTACGGAGGGATCCCATGATACGCAGTATTTT. The V gene is TRBV19, the J gene TRBJ2-3; D is perhaps TRBD2 (6 bases). The CDR3 is made up of 13 amino acids. Germline CDR1 reads LNHDA; CDR2 reads SQIVND (reference sequence). V was cut by 7 bases and J by 6 bases, with 14 bases left in between.

With respect to this clone: Germline is not matched at one junction end, which may reflect a read error. The chain recombines TRBV19 with TRBJ2-6; D possibly corresponds to TRBD2 (6 bases). This CDR3 comprises 15 residues. Germline V gives CDR1 LNHDA, CDR2 SQIVND (reference sequence). The CDR3 DNA is TGTGCCAGTAGGGACACTAGCTCTAGGGCCAACGTCCTGACTTTC. Protein product: CASRDTSSRANVLTF.